Shown below are 15 T cell receptor beta chains from a single sample sequenced in a study of liver allograft versus peripheral blood T cells. Study-level information: Peripheral blood of the recipients supplied T cell receptor repertoires that were compared with those in transplanted livers.

TCRdb re-derived calls from the reads in MiXCR, one entry per CDR3 protein. The profile shows under 900 distinct CDR3 sequences, around 20% of them singletons. These receptors all come from a human patient who had a liver transplant. The graft donor may be the source of some T cells.

This clonotype was found a few times. This sequence joins TRBV3-2 and TRBJ2-7; TRBD2 is the table's D call and was not checked against the DNA. TRBV3-2 is given as a pseudogene. The CDR3 extends over 15 amino acids. In DNA, the CDR3 is TGTGCCAGCAGCCACCTAGCGGGGGAACTATACGAGCAGTACGTC. Translation: CASSHLAGELYEQYV.

This clonotype is medium-sized. This chain joins TRBV19 and TRBJ1-1, with 7 bases aligning to TRBD1. The CDR3 sequence is 13 residues long. The V gene end was trimmed by 6 bases and the J gene end by 8 bases; junction bases not matched to a gene: 9. Germline V gene data show CDR1 as LNHDA and CDR2 as SQIVND (reference sequence). The CDR3: CASRLPPTGEAFF. In DNA form, the CDR3 reads TGTGCCAGTAGACTCCCCCCGACAGGGGAAGCTTTCTTT.

The chain joins TRBV12-3 or TRBV12-4 to TRBJ1-1, with D maybe TRBD1 (5 bases). With 5 bases removed from V and 0 bases from J, the gap between germline ends came to 13 bases. CDR3 length equals 15 residues. In nucleotides, the CDR3 is TGTGCCAGCAGTCTCCTGGACATTTTGAACACTGAAGCTTTCTTT. It specifies CASSLLDILNTEAFF.

By share, this clonotype ranks as large. This sequence joins TRBV6-1 and TRBJ1-2; 9 bases are a match to TRBD1. CDR3 size: 14 residues. Germline loops: CDR1 MNHNS, CDR2 SASEGT. V lost 5 bases and J lost 4; bases outside the gene matches: 5. CDR3: CASSYGTGIYGYTF. The CDR3 nucleotides read TGTGCCAGCAGTTACGGGACAGGGATCTATGGCTACACCTTC.

A remark on this clonotype: With a much larger clone just one base away, this may be a read error. The chain employs TRBV6-1 and TRBJ2-3, with a possible D match to TRBD2 (7 bases). Germline CDR1 MNHNS, CDR2 SASEGT. Trimming pared 3 bases from V and 2 bases from J, leaving 15 bases between. CDR3 size: 16 residues. As DNA, the CDR3 is TGTGCCAGCAGTGATACGGTGGGGGGGCCCACAGATACGCAGTATTTT. This translates into CASSDTVGGPTDTQYF.

This clonotype ranks as large (0.1 to 1%). V gene TRBV6-5 combines with J gene TRBJ1-1; no reliable D call. CDR1 and CDR2 from the germline V gene are MNHEY and SVGAGI. Trimming stripped 6 bases from V and 1 base from J, with 15 bases between. The CDR3 covers 15 residues. CDR3 nucleotide sequence: TGTGCCAGCAGACAAGATTGGACGGAGAACACTGAAGCTTTCTTT. Amino acid sequence: CASRQDWTENTEAFF.

This clonotype is judged large (0.1 to 1%). The chain employs TRBV6-6 and TRBJ1-6; a weak D match, TRBD1 (5 bases). This CDR3 spans 14 amino acids. Germline assignment: CDR1 MNHNY and CDR2 SVGAGI (reference sequence). V lost 4 bases and J lost 7, with 11 bases in between. In DNA, the CDR3 is TGTGCCAGCAGTTGGGTAGGGGACAATTCACCCCTCCACTTT. It is translated as CASSWVGDNSPLHF.

This clonotype ranks as medium-sized. This chain joins TRBV27 and TRBJ1-2; a possible D gene is TRBD1 (5 bases). Trimming removed 3 bases from V and 1 base from J, with 9 bases in between. The germline gives CDR1 MNHEY, CDR2 SMNVEV (reference sequence). The CDR3 extends over 14 amino acids. The CDR3 coding sequence is TGTGCCAGCAGTTTTACGGGGGGTAACTATGGCTACACCTTC. Protein sequence: CASSFTGGNYGYTF.

By sample share, this clonotype is large (0.1 to 1%). The V and J genes are TRBV6-1 and TRBJ2-1; the D is unclear. CDR3 size: 14 residues. Per germline, CDR1 MNHNS and CDR2 SASEGT. V lost 2 bases and J lost 6, with 11 bases in between. CDR3: CASSERVTVNEQFF. The CDR3 region has the DNA TGTGCCAGCAGTGAACGGGTGACGGTCAATGAGCAGTTCTTC.

Relative to its sample, this clonotype is medium-sized. This chain links TRBV7-2 with TRBJ1-2; possible D gene TRBD1, 5 bases. The CDR3 sequence is 16 residues long. The V end was cut by 5 bases, the J end by 5 bases, with 21 bases between. The germline CDR1 and CDR2 sequences are SGHTA and FQGNSA. The CDR3 DNA sequence: TGTGCCAGCAGCGTCACCGGGGTATGGGGGACTTATGGCTACACCTTC. This codes for CASSVTGVWGTYGYTF.

A note on this clonotype: This likely came from a read error, as a far larger clone is one base away. The chain links TRBV10-3 to TRBJ2-1; perhaps TRBD2 as D (6 bases). V was clipped by 5 bases and J by 0 bases, with 11 bases between them. The CDR3 consists of 15 residues. The germline V gene encodes CDR1 ENHRY and CDR2 SYGVKD. The CDR3 loop reads CAISYRGDSYNEQFF. The CDR3 DNA sequence: TGTGCCATCAGTTACCGCGGGGACTCCTACAATGAGCAGTTCTTC.

This clonotype was recorded a few times. A much larger clone is a single base away; this may be a read error. This chain uses TRBV6-6 with TRBJ2-2; TRBD2 might be the D (6 bases). This CDR3 is built from 13 residues. CDR1 MNHNY and CDR2 SVGAGI come from the germline V gene (reference sequence). CDR3 sequence reads: CVMGPGDTGELFF. In nucleotides, the CDR3 is TGTGTCATGGGACCGGGGGACACCGGGGAGCTGTTTTTT.

This clonotype counts as medium-sized. This chain uses TRBV19 with TRBJ1-1; possibly TRBD1 for D (6 bases). The germline V gene encodes CDR1 LNHDA and CDR2 SQIVND (reference sequence). The CDR3 is 15 residues long. V shed 4 bases and J shed 6 bases, with 18 bases lying between them. The CDR3 here is CASSNIGGKVAEAFF. The CDR3, as DNA: TGTGCCAGTAGTAATATCGGGGGCAAAGTCGCTGAAGCTTTCTTT. The complete variable domain, with remaining parts taken from reference TRBV19 and TRBJ1-1, reads DGGITQSPKYLFRKEGQNVTLSCEQNLNHDAMYWYRQDPGQGLRLIYYSQIVNDFQKGDIAEGYSVSREKKESFPLTVTSAQKNPTAFYLCASSNIGGKVAEAFFGQGTRLTVV.

J is TRBJ2-1 and V is TRBV13; D possibly corresponds to TRBD2 (6 bases). Trimming took off 0 bases at V and 3 bases at J, with 9 bases between the two ends. Germline V gives CDR1 PRHDT, CDR2 FYEKMQ (reference sequence). The CDR3 runs 15 residues. The CDR3 protein is CASSLGGGNYNEQFF. DNA for the CDR3: TGTGCCAGCAGCTTAGGGGGGGGAAACTACAATGAGCAGTTCTTC.

This clonotype was detected only a few times. The chain's CDR3 is CASSLYGGAGELFF. In DNA form, the CDR3 reads TGTGCCAGCAGCTTGTATGGGGGGGCCGGGGAGCTGTTTTTT. The genes are TRBV5-4 and TRBJ2-2; 7 nucleotides match TRBD2. The V gene end was trimmed by 1 base and the J gene end by 6 bases; junction bases not matched to a gene: 3. This CDR3 spans 14 amino acids. Germline loops: CDR1 SGHNT, CDR2 YYREEE (reference sequence).